This passage covers 3 T cell receptor beta chains from one sample sequenced in a study of response to subunit inactivated influenza vaccine. TCRdb re-called the RT-PCR reads with MiXCR, one entry per CDR3 protein. The sample shows about 650,000 distinct CDR3 sequences, 14% of them seen only once. The material sequenced was PBMCs from blood, taken around 14 days before vaccination. All receptors derive from a man aged 50-60 years who received an inactivated influenza vaccine.

This clonotype was found a few times. The chain joins TRBV6-5 to TRBJ2-1; 10 bases map to TRBD2. This CDR3 spans 16 amino acids. CDR1 and CDR2 (germline): MNHEY, SVGAGI. Trimming took 2 bases from V and 7 from J; bases not matched to a gene: 8. The DNA for the CDR3 is TGTGCCAGCAGTTACCCGAGCGGGGGGGGTTCAAATGAGCAGTTCTTC. Translating it yields CASSYPSGGGSNEQFF.

This clonotype was seen a handful of times. The J gene is TRBJ2-7, the V gene TRBV28; D is undetermined. V shed 5 bases and J shed 2 bases, with 13 bases lying between them. The V gene's germline CDR1 is MDHEN and CDR2 SYDVKM. The CDR3 spans 14 residues. CDR3 nucleotide sequence: TGTGCCAGCAGTCCCTTCCCGAGAGCCTACGAGCAGTACTTC. Its translation: CASSPFPRAYEQYF.

The V call is TRBV7-9, the J call TRBJ2-3, with D unresolved. This CDR3 spans 12 amino acids. Between the trimmed V and J ends, which lost 4 bases and 8 bases, there was a span of 10 bases. CDR1 is SEHNR, CDR2 FQNEAQ, per germline (reference sequence). The DNA for the CDR3 is TGTGCCAGCAGCTCATCCGGTTCTACGCAGTATTTT. As protein: CASSSSGSTQYF.